The 10 T cell receptor beta chains presented below share a single source sample, sequenced in a study of beta chain features in type 1 diabetes. Since all of the isolated RNA was reverse transcribed, expressed TCRB transcripts were what got sequenced. Some clones are missing from TCRdb's copy, which holds only in-frame ones; the method was immunoSEQ multiplex PCR. Counted here are under 450,000 clones, more than 12% occurring once; the ten biggest clones make up 0.019%. Sequencing input: naive CD4+ T cells from blood. The source of these receptors is a woman aged 18-29 years in good health.

This clone was seen more than once but under ten times. This sequence joins TRBV29-1 and TRBJ2-7, with a possible D match to TRBD2 (5 bases). The CDR3 has 12 amino acids. In germline, CDR1 is SQVTM, CDR2 ANQGSEA. V lost 8 bases, J lost 2 bases, and 13 bases lay in between. CDR3 in DNA: TGCAGCTTTACGGCCGGGACCTACGAGCAGTACTTC. Its translation is CSFTAGTYEQYF.

The chain uses TRBV20-1 and TRBJ2-7, with D unclear. The CDR3 totals 8 residues. Germline CDR1 is DFQATT and CDR2 is SNEGSKA (reference sequence). The V end lost 1 base, the J end lost 13 bases, and 5 bases lay between the germline ends. The CDR3 nucleotides are TGCAGTGCTAGAGCCGGTTACTTC. Translated: CSARAGYF.

This clone has just a few counts. The rearrangement joins TRBV18 to TRBJ1-4; no clear D. The ends were cut back, 5 bases at V and 3 bases at J, with 10 bases in the middle. The CDR3 spans 14 residues. From germline, CDR1 is KGHSH and CDR2 LQKENI. The CDR3 is CASSTRGANEKLFF. The DNA of the CDR3 is TGTGCCAGCTCAACCCGGGGAGCTAATGAAAAACTGTTTTTT.

This clone has a handful of counts. CDR3 nucleotide sequence: TGTGCCTGGAGTCAGACAGGGAGACGCACAGATACGCAGTATTTT. It translates to CAWSQTGRRTDTQYF. J is TRBJ2-3 and V is TRBV30; TRBD1 matches 7 bases. Germline V gene sequence: CDR1 GTSNPN, CDR2 SVGIG (reference sequence). This CDR3 is 15 amino acids long. J was trimmed by 1 base and V by 2 bases; bases with no gene match: 6.

This clone has just a few counts. The genes are TRBV5-4 and TRBJ2-7; 10 nucleotides align to TRBD2. Germline values: CDR1 SGHNT, CDR2 YYREEE (reference sequence). Trimming cost V 3 bases and J 3 bases; bases outside gene matches: 3. This CDR3 has 14 amino acids. CDR3: CASSSIAGGYEQYF. The CDR3 DNA is TGTGCCAGCAGCTCAATAGCGGGAGGCTACGAGCAGTACTTC.

The V gene is TRBV7-9, the J gene TRBJ2-6, with TRBD1 matching over 9 bases. Germline V CDR1 and CDR2: SEHNR, FQNEAQ (reference sequence). The CDR3 is made up of 17 amino acids. The ends lost 5 bases at V and 2 bases at J; junction bases unmatched: 7. The CDR3 loop is CASSVTGTGTGANVLTF. The CDR3, as DNA: TGTGCCAGCAGCGTCACCGGGACAGGGACTGGGGCCAACGTCCTGACTTTC.

The chain joins TRBV15 to TRBJ2-1; 11 positions agree with TRBD2. The CDR3 totals 17 residues. Germline CDR1 and CDR2: LNHNV and YYDKDF (reference sequence). V lost 0 bases, J lost 6 bases, and 7 bases stayed unmatched. Written as DNA, the CDR3 is TGTGCCACCAGCAGAGAACCCACTAGCGGGAGACGCAATGAGCAGTTCTTC. Amino acid sequence: CATSREPTSGRRNEQFF.

This clone was recorded a few times. V gene TRBV29-1 combines with J gene TRBJ2-5, with 11 positions matching TRBD2. This CDR3 is 13 amino acids long. CDR1 is SQVTM and CDR2 is ANQGSEA in the germline V gene. The junction had 1 base not matched to a gene; V was cut back by 6 bases and J by 1 base. Written as DNA, the CDR3 is TGCAGCGTGGGACTAGCGGTCCAAGAGACCCAGTACTTC. Its protein is CSVGLAVQETQYF.

The chain recombines TRBV2 with TRBJ1-5; D is undetermined. Germline V lookup: CDR1 SNHLY, CDR2 FYNNEI. The CDR3 spans 13 residues. Deletions cut 6 bases from V and 4 bases from J, with 10 bases between. The CDR3 is CASRRTENQPQHF. The CDR3 coding sequence is TGTGCCAGCAGACGCACAGAGAATCAGCCCCAGCATTTT.

This clone occurred a few times. The chain joins TRBV5-1 to TRBJ2-5; possible D gene TRBD1, 6 bases. Trimming removed 4 bases from V and 3 bases from J, with 13 bases in between. The CDR3 sequence is 14 residues long. The germline gives CDR1 SGHRS, CDR2 YFSETQ. CDR3 coding DNA: TGCGCCAGCAGCATAAACCAGGGGAAAGAGACCCAGTACTTC. The encoded protein is CASSINQGKETQYF.